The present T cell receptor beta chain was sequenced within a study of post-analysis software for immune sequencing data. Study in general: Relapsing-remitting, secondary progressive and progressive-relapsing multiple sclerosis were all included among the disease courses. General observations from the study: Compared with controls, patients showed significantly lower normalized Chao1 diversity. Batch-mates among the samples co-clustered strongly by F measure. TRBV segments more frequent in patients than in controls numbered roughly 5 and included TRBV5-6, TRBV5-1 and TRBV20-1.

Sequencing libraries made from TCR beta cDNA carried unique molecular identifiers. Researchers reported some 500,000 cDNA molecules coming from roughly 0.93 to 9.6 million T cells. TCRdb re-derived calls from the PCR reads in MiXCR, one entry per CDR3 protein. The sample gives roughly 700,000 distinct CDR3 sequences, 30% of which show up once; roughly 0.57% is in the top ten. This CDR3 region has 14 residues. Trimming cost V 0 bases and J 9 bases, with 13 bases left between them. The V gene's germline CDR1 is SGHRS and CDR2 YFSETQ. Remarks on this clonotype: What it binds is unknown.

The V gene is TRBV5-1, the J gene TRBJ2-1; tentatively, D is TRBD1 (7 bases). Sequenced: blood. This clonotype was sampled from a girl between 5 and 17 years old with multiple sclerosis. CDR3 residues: CASSLGGGGREQFF. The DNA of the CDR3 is TGCGCCAGCAGCTTGGGTGGAGGGGGCCGTGAGCAGTTCTTC.